These T cell receptor beta chains were read from a single sample in a study of T cells after yellow fever vaccination. MiXCR was run by TCRdb on the 5' RACE reads, yielding one entry per CDR3 protein. The sample lists about 220,000 distinct CDR3 sequences; around 3.1% were seen once. This sample comprised CD4+ T cells sorted from PBMCs, obtained 10 days after the yellow fever booster vaccination. These receptor sequences come from a young man who received the YFV17D yellow fever vaccine. CDR3s include the opening cysteine and the closing phenylalanine or tryptophan. D genes are given only for firm matches. A row's size may be missing; if present it is once, few, many or a size class.

j_gene: TRBJ2-5; d_gene: NA; abundance: many; v_gene: TRBV6-5; CDR3nt: TGTGCCAGCAGTCAGTCGGGGTATACCCAGTACTTC; CDR3aa: CASSQSGYTQYF
j_gene: TRBJ2-1; d_gene: NA; abundance: few; v_gene: TRBV19; CDR3nt: TGTGCCAGTTCCTACAGGGTCAGTGAGCAGTTCTTC; CDR3aa: CASSYRVSEQFF
j_gene: TRBJ2-5; d_gene: NA; abundance: NA; v_gene: TRBV19; CDR3nt: TGTGCCAGTAGTCCGGGGGACAAAGAGACCCAGTACTTC; CDR3aa: CASSPGDKETQYF
j_gene: TRBJ1-1; d_gene: NA; abundance: many; v_gene: TRBV6-5; CDR3nt: TGTGCCAGCAGTTACTCGGGGGGGGACACTGAAGCTTTCTTT; CDR3aa: CASSYSGGDTEAFF
j_gene: TRBJ1-1; d_gene: TRBD1; abundance: few; v_gene: TRBV7-8; CDR3nt: TGTGCCAGCAGCTTAGTAGTAGGACAGGTCGGTGGCACTGAAGCTTTCTTT; CDR3aa: CASSLVVGQVGGTEAFF
j_gene: TRBJ2-1; d_gene: NA; abundance: NA; v_gene: TRBV7-2; CDR3nt: TGTGCCAGCAGCTTACGGGCGGAGGGTGGGGTTAGCTCCTACAATGAGCAGTTCTTC; CDR3aa: CASSLRAEGGVSSYNEQFF
j_gene: TRBJ2-5; d_gene: NA; abundance: many; v_gene: TRBV4-2; CDR3nt: TGTGCCAGCAGCCAAGGGAGCAGGAGCGCGGGGTCTGGGGAGACCCAGTACTTC; CDR3aa: CASSQGSRSAGSGETQYF
j_gene: TRBJ2-3; d_gene: NA; abundance: NA; v_gene: TRBV4-1; CDR3nt: TGCGCCAGGGCCGGGGGTATCTACACAGATACGCAGTATTTT; CDR3aa: CARAGGIYTDTQYF
j_gene: TRBJ2-5; d_gene: NA; abundance: many; v_gene: TRBV29-1; CDR3nt: TGCAGCGTTTCCTTGTCCGGGAGCGCGGGAGAGACCCAGTACTTC; CDR3aa: CSVSLSGSAGETQYF
j_gene: TRBJ2-7; d_gene: NA; abundance: few; v_gene: TRBV4-1; CDR3nt: TGCGCCAGCAGCCAAATCGGACGAATGGGCTACGAGCAGTACTTC; CDR3aa: CASSQIGRMGYEQYF
j_gene: TRBJ2-1; d_gene: NA; abundance: many; v_gene: TRBV24-1; CDR3nt: TGTGCCACCAGTGATTTCGCAGGAAGCCAGTTCTTC; CDR3aa: CATSDFAGSQFF
j_gene: TRBJ1-1; d_gene: NA; abundance: many; v_gene: TRBV4-3; CDR3nt: TGCGCCAGCAGCCGCCGGGTCCATTCCTGGAACACTGAAGCTTTCTTT; CDR3aa: CASSRRVHSWNTEAFF
j_gene: TRBJ2-1; d_gene: NA; abundance: few; v_gene: TRBV5-1; CDR3nt: TGCGCCAGCAGCCCGTTAGAGGTAGCCGCTGAGCAGTTCTTC; CDR3aa: CASSPLEVAAEQFF
j_gene: TRBJ2-3; d_gene: NA; abundance: NA; v_gene: TRBV6-6; CDR3nt: TGTGCCAGCAGTCGCGGGACTCCGTCTCGCGCAGATACGCAGTATTTT; CDR3aa: CASSRGTPSRADTQYF
j_gene: TRBJ2-2; d_gene: TRBD2; abundance: many; v_gene: TRBV7-2; CDR3nt: TGTGCCAGCAGCTCCTCTAGCGGGGGGGCCCCCGGGGAGCTGTTTTTT; CDR3aa: CASSSSSGGAPGELFF
j_gene: TRBJ2-7; d_gene: TRBD1; abundance: NA; v_gene: TRBV25-1; CDR3nt: TGTGCCAGCAGTGACCGCCTCGACAGGGGGCCGACCTACGAGCAGTACTTC; CDR3aa: CASSDRLDRGPTYEQYF
j_gene: TRBJ2-5; d_gene: NA; abundance: NA; v_gene: TRBV7-9; CDR3nt: TGTGCCAGCAGCTCCCCCACGGGGGCCGAGACCCAGTACTTC; CDR3aa: CASSSPTGAETQYF
j_gene: TRBJ1-1; d_gene: NA; abundance: many; v_gene: TRBV5-1; CDR3nt: TGCGCCAGCGGGGGGCTCTCGAACACTGAAGCTTTCTTT; CDR3aa: CASGGLSNTEAFF
j_gene: TRBJ1-1; d_gene: TRBD1; abundance: few; v_gene: TRBV5-6; CDR3nt: TGTGCCAGCAGCTTGGCGCAGGGGGCTTGGGGGGCTTTCTTT; CDR3aa: CASSLAQGAWGAFF
j_gene: TRBJ1-1; d_gene: NA; abundance: many; v_gene: TRBV6-5; CDR3nt: TGTGCCAGCAGTCTACGGGCCTACTCCACTGAAGCTTTCTTT; CDR3aa: CASSLRAYSTEAFF
j_gene: TRBJ2-2; d_gene: NA; abundance: NA; v_gene: TRBV5-1; CDR3nt: TGCGCCAGCAGCTTGGCCCTTGGCGATCCCGGGGAGCTGTTTTTT; CDR3aa: CASSLALGDPGELFF
j_gene: TRBJ1-5; d_gene: NA; abundance: few; v_gene: TRBV7-2; CDR3nt: TGTGCCAGCAGCTCACAGGGTTATAGCAATCAGCCCCAGCATTTT; CDR3aa: CASSSQGYSNQPQHF
j_gene: TRBJ2-2; d_gene: NA; abundance: many; v_gene: TRBV7-2; CDR3nt: TGTGCCAGCACCGACCTGTTGATCCTGAACACCGGGGAGCTGTTTTTT; CDR3aa: CASTDLLILNTGELFF
j_gene: TRBJ1-2; d_gene: NA; abundance: few; v_gene: TRBV29-1; CDR3nt: TGCAGCGTTCAATCGACAGTCGGCGGCTACACCTTC; CDR3aa: CSVQSTVGGYTF
j_gene: TRBJ1-4; d_gene: NA; abundance: few; v_gene: TRBV12-3/TRBV12-4; CDR3nt: TGTGCCAGCAGCCCCAGAGCGTGGAGGGAAAAACTGTTTTTT; CDR3aa: CASSPRAWREKLFF
j_gene: TRBJ2-7; d_gene: TRBD1; abundance: NA; v_gene: TRBV30; CDR3nt: TGTGCCTGGGGGGACAGCTCCTACGAGCAGTACTTC; CDR3aa: CAWGDSSYEQYF
j_gene: TRBJ2-3; d_gene: NA; abundance: NA; v_gene: TRBV7-3; CDR3nt: TGTGCCAGCAGCCAAACGGGAAGGGATACGCAGTATTTT; CDR3aa: CASSQTGRDTQYF
j_gene: TRBJ2-3; d_gene: NA; abundance: many; v_gene: TRBV5-1; CDR3nt: TGCGCCAGCAGCTTGATACCCGTACGCGCAGATACGCAGTATTTT; CDR3aa: CASSLIPVRADTQYF
j_gene: TRBJ1-1; d_gene: TRBD1; abundance: many; v_gene: TRBV20-1; CDR3nt: TGCAGTGCTGGACAGGGGCAAGCTTTCTTT; CDR3aa: CSAGQGQAFF
j_gene: TRBJ1-3; d_gene: NA; abundance: many; v_gene: TRBV5-1; CDR3nt: TGCGCCAGCAGCCCCTTTGTGGGAAACACCATATATTTT; CDR3aa: CASSPFVGNTIYF
j_gene: TRBJ2-2; d_gene: NA; abundance: few; v_gene: TRBV4-1; CDR3nt: TGCGCCAGCAGCCAAGATAGGAGGTCGGGGGAGCTGTTTTTT; CDR3aa: CASSQDRRSGELFF
j_gene: TRBJ1-1; d_gene: NA; abundance: few; v_gene: TRBV7-2; CDR3nt: TGTGCCAGCAGCCAACGCCAGGGTAGGATCACTGAAGCTTTCTTT; CDR3aa: CASSQRQGRITEAFF
j_gene: TRBJ1-5; d_gene: NA; abundance: NA; v_gene: TRBV27; CDR3nt: TGTGCCAGCAGTTTGAAGAGTCATCAGCCCCAGCATTTT; CDR3aa: CASSLKSHQPQHF
j_gene: TRBJ2-3; d_gene: NA; abundance: many; v_gene: TRBV27; CDR3nt: TGTGCCAGCAGCGTTCCTCCCAACACAGATACGCAGTATTTT; CDR3aa: CASSVPPNTDTQYF
j_gene: TRBJ2-1; d_gene: TRBD1; abundance: NA; v_gene: TRBV24-1; CDR3nt: TGTGCCACCAGTCCGGGACAGGGCAATGAGCAGTTCTTC; CDR3aa: CATSPGQGNEQFF
j_gene: TRBJ1-5; d_gene: NA; abundance: NA; v_gene: TRBV6-5; CDR3nt: TGTGCCAGCAGGGCCCGGGACGATAATCAGCCCCAGCATTTT; CDR3aa: CASRARDDNQPQHF